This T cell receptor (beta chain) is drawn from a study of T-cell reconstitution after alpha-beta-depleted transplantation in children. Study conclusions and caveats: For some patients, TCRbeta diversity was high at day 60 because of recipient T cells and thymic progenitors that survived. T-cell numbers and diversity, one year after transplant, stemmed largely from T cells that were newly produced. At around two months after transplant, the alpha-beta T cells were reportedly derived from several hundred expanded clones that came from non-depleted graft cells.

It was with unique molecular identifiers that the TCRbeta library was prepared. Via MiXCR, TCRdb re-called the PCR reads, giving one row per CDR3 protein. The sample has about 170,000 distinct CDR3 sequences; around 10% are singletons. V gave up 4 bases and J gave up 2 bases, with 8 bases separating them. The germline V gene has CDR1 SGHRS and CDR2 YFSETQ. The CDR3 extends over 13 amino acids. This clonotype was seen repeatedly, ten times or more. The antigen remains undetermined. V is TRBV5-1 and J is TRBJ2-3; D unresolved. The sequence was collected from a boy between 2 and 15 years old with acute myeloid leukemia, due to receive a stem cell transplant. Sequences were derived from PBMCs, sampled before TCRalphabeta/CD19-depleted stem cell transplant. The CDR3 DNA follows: TGCGCCAGCAGCCAAGGGTTCACAGATACGCAGTATTTT. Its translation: CASSQGFTDTQYF.